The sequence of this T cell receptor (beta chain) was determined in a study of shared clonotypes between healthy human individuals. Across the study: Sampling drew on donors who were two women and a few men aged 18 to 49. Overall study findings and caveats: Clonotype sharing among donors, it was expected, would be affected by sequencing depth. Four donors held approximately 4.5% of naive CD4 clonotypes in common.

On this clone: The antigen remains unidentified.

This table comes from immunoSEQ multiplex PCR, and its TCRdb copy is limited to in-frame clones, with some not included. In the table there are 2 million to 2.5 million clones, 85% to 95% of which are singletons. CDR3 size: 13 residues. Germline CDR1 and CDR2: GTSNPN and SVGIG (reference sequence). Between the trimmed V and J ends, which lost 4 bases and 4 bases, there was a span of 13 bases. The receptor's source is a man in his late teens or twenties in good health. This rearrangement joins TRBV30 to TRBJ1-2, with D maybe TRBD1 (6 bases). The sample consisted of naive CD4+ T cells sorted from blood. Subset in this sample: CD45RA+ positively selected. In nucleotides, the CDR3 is TGTGCCTGGACCGGGACAACTTCCTATGGCTACACCTTC. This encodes CAWTGTTSYGYTF.